Detailed here is one T cell receptor beta chain. The antigen remains undetermined. Sequencing libraries for TCR beta were prepared with iRepertoire HTBI primers and Arm-PCR of CDR3 regions. TCRdb called the multiplex PCR reads again in MiXCR, with one record for every CDR3 protein. In the table there are some 420,000 distinct CDR3 sequences, around a fifth of which are singletons. Per the germline V gene, CDR1 is SQVTM and CDR2 is ANQGSEA. CDR3 length: 13 residues. The entry originates in a study of regulatory T cells in long-lasting Graves disease. Study conclusions and caveats: It was in persistent disease that TRBV28, TRBJ1-2 and TRBJ2-5 were favored.

As for time point: persistent/refractory GD, antithyroid drugs over 5 years with positive TRAb. Construction of the TCR library relied on RNA isolated from PBMCs. Enrollment of patients was through an endocrinology department in Xi'an, China. The sequencing here drew on peripheral blood mononuclear cells (PBMCs), taken when the disease was refractory, from a patient treated with antithyroid drugs. V is TRBV29-1 and J is TRBJ1-3, with TRBD1 identical over 10 bases. This clonotype originated in a female donor with Graves disease. The DNA for the CDR3 is TGCAGGCGAGACAGGGGGCCCGGAAACACCATATATTTT. It yields the protein CRRDRGPGNTIYF.